The entry below gives a single T cell receptor beta chain sequence along with its context. Its antigen remains unidentified. The data stem from a study of CD8+ T cells in alopecia areata. Study context: Treated individuals took tofacitinib by mouth, 5 to 10 mg twice daily. The study gave tofacitinib for 6 to 18 months, then 6 months off drug. The study, taken as a whole, reports: Scalp clonality, together with expanded CD8+ clones among the top 100, fell significantly with tofacitinib.

Trimming at V came to 3 bases and at J to 0 bases, leaving 2 bases not matched to a gene. CDR3 length: 15 residues. Per the germline V gene, CDR1 is ENHRY and CDR2 is SYGVKD. Treatment of the sample: oral pan-JAK inhibitor, 5-10 mg twice daily. Both peripheral blood and punch biopsies of lesional scalp skin were obtained from patients who had alopecia areata. Extraction and reverse transcription of RNA yielded cDNA as the sequencing template. Sequencing was performed with immunoSEQ multiplex PCR; in TCRdb, only in-frame clones are kept and a portion is missing. This table has about 210,000 clones, around 66% appearing once.

V and J are TRBV10-3 and TRBJ1-5, with 7 bases lining up with TRBD1. This material consisted of CD4+ T cells sorted from blood, taken at approximately week 42, from a patient treated with tofacitinib. The receptor was isolated from a human donor with alopecia areata. CDR3 bases: TGTGCCATCAGTGAAGGACAGGATAGCAATCAGCCCCAGCATTTT. This encodes CAISEGQDSNQPQHF.